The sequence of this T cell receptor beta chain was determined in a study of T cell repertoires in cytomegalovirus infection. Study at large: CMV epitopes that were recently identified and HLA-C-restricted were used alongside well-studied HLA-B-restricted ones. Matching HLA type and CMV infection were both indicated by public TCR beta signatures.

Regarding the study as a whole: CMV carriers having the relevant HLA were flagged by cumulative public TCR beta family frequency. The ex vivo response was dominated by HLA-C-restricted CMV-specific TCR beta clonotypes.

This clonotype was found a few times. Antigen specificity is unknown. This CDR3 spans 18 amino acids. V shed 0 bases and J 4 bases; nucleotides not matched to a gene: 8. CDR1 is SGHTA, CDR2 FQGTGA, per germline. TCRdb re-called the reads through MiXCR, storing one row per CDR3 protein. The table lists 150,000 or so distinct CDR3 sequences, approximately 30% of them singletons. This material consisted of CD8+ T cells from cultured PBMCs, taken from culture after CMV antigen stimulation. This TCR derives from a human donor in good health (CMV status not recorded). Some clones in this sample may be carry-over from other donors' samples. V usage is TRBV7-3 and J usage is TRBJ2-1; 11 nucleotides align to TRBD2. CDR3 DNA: TGTGCCAGCAGCTTAACCCCTGTTAGCGGGGGGGTTTACAATGAGCAGTTCTTC. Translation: CASSLTPVSGGVYNEQFF.